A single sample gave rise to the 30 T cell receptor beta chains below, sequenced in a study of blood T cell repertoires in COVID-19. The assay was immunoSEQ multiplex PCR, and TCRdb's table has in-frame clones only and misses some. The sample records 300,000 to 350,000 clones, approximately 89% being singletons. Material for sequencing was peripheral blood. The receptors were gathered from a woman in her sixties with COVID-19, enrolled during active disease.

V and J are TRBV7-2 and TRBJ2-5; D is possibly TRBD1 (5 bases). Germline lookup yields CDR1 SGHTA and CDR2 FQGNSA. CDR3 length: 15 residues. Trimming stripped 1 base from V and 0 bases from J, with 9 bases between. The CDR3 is CASSLDRGDQETQYF. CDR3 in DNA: TGTGCCAGCAGCTTAGATAGGGGTGACCAAGAGACCCAGTACTTC. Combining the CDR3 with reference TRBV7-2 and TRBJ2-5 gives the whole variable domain GAGVSQSPSNKVTEKGKDVELRCDPISGHTALYWYRQSLGQGLEFLIYFQGNSAPDKSGLPSDRFSAERTGGSVSTLTIQRTQQEDSAVYLCASSLDRGDQETQYFGPGTRLLVL.

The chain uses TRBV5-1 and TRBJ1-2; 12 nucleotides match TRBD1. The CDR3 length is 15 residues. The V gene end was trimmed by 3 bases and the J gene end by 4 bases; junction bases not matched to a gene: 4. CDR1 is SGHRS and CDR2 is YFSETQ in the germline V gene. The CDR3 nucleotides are TGCGCCAGCAGCTGGGGACAGGGGGCCCGCTATGGCTACACCTTC. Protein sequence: CASSWGQGARYGYTF.

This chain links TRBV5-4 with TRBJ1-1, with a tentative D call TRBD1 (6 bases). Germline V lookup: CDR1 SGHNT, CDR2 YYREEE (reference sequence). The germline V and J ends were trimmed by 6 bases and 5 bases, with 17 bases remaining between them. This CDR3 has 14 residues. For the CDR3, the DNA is TGTGCCAGCATCGCGGAAACAGGGTCTACTGAAGCTTTCTTT. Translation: CASIAETGSTEAFF.

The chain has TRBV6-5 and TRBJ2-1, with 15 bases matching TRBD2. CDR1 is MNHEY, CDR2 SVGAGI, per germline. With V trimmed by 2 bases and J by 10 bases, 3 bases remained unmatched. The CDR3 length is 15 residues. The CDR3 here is CASSYPGLAGGEQFF. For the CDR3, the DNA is TGTGCCAGCAGTTACCCCGGACTAGCGGGGGGGGAGCAGTTCTTC.

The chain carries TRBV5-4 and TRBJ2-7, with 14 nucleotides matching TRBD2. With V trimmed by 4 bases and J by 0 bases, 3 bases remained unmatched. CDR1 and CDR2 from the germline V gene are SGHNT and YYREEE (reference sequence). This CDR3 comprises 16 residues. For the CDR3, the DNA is TGTGCCAGCAGCCGACTAGCGGGGGGGAGCTCCTACGAGCAGTACTTC. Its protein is CASSRLAGGSSYEQYF.

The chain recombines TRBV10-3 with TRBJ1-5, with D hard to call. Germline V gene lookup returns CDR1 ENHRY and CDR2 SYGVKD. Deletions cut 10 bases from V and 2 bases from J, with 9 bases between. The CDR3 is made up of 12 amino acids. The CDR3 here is CASGSGNQPQHF. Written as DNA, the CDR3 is TGTGCCAGCGGGAGTGGCAATCAGCCCCAGCATTTT.

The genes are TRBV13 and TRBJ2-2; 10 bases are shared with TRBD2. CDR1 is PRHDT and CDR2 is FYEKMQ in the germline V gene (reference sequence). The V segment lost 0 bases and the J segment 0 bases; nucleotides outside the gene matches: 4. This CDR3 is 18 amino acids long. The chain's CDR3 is CASSLGPSGGANTGELFF. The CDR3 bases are TGTGCCAGCAGCTTAGGTCCTAGCGGGGGAGCGAACACCGGGGAGCTGTTTTTT.

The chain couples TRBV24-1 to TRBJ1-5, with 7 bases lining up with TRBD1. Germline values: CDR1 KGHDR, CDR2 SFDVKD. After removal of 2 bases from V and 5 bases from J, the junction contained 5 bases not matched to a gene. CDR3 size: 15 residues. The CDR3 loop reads CATSDSRQGDQPQHF. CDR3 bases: TGTGCCACCAGTGATTCCCGACAGGGAGATCAGCCCCAGCATTTT.

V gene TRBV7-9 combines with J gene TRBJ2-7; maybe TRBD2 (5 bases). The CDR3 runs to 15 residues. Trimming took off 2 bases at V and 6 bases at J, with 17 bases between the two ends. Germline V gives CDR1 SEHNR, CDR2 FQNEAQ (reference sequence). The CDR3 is CASSLREGGFGEQYF. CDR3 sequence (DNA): TGTGCCAGCAGCTTAAGGGAAGGAGGCTTTGGCGAGCAGTACTTC.

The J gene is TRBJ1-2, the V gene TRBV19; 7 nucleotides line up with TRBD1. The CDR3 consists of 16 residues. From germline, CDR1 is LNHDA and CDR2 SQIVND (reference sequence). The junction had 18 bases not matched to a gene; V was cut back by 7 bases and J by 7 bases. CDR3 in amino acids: CASKPPWAGGIRGYTF. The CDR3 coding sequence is TGTGCCAGTAAACCCCCCTGGGCAGGGGGAATTCGTGGCTACACCTTC. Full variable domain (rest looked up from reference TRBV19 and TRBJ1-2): DGGITQSPKYLFRKEGQNVTLSCEQNLNHDAMYWYRQDPGQGLRLIYYSQIVNDFQKGDIAEGYSVSREKKESFPLTVTSAQKNPTAFYLCASKPPWAGGIRGYTFGSGTRLTVV.

The CDR3 region has the DNA TGCGCCAGCAGCTTTTTCGGACTAGCCACGGATACGCAGTATTTT. As protein: CASSFFGLATDTQYF. The rearrangement uses TRBV5-1 and TRBJ2-3, with 8 nucleotides matching TRBD2. The length of the CDR3 is 15 residues. The germline gives CDR1 SGHRS, CDR2 YFSETQ. V dropped 2 bases and J dropped 6; count of bases not matched to a gene: 8.

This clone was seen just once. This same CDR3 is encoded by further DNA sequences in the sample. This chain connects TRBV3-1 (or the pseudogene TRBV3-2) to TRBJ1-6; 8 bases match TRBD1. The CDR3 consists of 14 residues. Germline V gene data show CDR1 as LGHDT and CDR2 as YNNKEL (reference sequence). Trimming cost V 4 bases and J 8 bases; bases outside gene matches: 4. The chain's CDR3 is CASSLGTGDSPLHF. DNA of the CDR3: TGTGCCAGCAGCCTTGGGACAGGAGATTCACCCCTCCACTTT.

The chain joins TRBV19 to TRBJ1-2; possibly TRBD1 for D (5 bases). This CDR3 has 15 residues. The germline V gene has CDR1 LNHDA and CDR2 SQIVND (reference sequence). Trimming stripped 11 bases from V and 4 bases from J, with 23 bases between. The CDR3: CALRGRDEEGYGYTF. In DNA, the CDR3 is TGTGCCCTGCGGGGCAGGGACGAGGAGGGCTATGGCTACACCTTC.

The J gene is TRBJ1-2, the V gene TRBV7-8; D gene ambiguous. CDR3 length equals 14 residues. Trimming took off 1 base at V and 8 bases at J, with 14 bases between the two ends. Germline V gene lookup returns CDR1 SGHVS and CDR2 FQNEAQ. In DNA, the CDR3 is TGTGCCAGCAGCTTAGGTGCCGCCGGGAGCGGCTACACCTTC. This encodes CASSLGAAGSGYTF.

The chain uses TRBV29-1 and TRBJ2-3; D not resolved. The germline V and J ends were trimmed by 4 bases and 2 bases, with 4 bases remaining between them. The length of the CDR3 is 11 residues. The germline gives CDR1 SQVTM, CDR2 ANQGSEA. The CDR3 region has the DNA TGCAGCGTTGCTGTCACAGATACGCAGTATTTT. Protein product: CSVAVTDTQYF.

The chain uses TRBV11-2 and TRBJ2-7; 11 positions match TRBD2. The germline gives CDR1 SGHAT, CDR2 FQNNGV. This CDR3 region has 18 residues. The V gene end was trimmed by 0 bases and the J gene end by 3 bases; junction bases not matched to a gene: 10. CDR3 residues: CASSLDPPLAGGFYEQYF. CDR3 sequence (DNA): TGTGCCAGCAGCTTAGACCCTCCCCTAGCGGGGGGTTTCTACGAGCAGTACTTC.

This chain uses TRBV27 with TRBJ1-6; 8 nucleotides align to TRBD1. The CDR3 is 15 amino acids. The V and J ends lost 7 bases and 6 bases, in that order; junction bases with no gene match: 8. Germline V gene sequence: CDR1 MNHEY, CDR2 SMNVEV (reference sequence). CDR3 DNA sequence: TGTGCCAGCACAAGGGGGGGGACAGGTAATTCACCCCTCCACTTT. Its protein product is CASTRGGTGNSPLHF.

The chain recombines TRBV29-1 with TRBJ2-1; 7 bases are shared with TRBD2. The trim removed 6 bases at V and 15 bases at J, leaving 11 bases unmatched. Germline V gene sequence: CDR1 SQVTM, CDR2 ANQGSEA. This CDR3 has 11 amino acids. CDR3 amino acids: CSVRSRERGFF. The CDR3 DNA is TGCAGCGTGCGTAGCAGGGAGCGGGGGTTCTTC.

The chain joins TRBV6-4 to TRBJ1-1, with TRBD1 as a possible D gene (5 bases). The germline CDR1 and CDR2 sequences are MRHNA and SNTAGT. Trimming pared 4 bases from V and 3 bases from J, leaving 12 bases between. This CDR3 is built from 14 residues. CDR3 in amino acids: CASSVGLGDTEAFF. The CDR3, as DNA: TGTGCCAGCAGTGTTGGGCTAGGGGACACTGAAGCTTTCTTT.

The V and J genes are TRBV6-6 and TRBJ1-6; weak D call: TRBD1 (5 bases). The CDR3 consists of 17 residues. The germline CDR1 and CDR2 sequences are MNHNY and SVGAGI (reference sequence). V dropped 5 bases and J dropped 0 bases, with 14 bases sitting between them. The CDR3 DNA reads TGTGCCAGCAGTCGCGGGACTCCAAGCTCCTATAATTCACCCCTCCACTTT. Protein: CASSRGTPSSYNSPLHF.

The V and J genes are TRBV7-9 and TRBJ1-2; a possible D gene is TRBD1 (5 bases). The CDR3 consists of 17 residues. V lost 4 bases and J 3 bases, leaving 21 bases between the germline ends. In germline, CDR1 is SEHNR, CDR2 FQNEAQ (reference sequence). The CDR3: CASSSLRGGEGHYGYTF. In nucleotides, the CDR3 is TGTGCCAGCAGCTCCCTGAGGGGAGGGGAAGGGCACTATGGCTACACCTTC. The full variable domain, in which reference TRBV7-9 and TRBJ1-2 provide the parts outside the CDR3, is DTGVSQNPRHKITKRGQNVTFRCDPISEHNRLYWYRQTLGQGPEFLTYFQNEAQLEKSRLLSDRFSAERPKGSFSTLEIQRTEQGDSAMYLCASSSLRGGEGHYGYTFGSGTRLTVV.

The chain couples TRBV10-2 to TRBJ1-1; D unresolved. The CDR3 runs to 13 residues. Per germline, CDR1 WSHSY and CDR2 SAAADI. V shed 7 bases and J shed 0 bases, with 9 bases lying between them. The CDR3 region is CASIGLMNTEAFF. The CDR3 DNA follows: TGCGCCAGCATCGGACTGATGAACACTGAAGCTTTCTTT.

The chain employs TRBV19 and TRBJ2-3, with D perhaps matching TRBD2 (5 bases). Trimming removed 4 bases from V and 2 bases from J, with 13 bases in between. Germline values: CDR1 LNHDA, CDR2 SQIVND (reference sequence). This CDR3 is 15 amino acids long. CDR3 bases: TGTGCCAGTAGTACTAGGGATAGCGTCACAGATACGCAGTATTTT. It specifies CASSTRDSVTDTQYF.

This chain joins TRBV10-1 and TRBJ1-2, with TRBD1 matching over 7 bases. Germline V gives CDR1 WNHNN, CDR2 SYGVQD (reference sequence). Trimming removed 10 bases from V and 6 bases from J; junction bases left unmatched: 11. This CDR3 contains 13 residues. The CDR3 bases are TGCGCCAAAAACAGGGGAAGGGTAGATGGCTACACCTTC. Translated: CAKNRGRVDGYTF.

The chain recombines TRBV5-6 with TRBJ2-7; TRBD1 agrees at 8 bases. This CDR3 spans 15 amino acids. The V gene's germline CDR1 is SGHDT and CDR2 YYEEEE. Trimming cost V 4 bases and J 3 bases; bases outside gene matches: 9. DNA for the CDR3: TGTGCCAGCAGCACGCCCGGGACAGGTCTCTACGAGCAGTACTTC. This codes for CASSTPGTGLYEQYF.

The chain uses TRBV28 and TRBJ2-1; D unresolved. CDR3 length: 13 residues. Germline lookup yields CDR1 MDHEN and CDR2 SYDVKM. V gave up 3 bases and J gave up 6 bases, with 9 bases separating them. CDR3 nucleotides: TGTGCCAGCAGTTTTACCGCTACCAATGAGCAGTTCTTC. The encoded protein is CASSFTATNEQFF. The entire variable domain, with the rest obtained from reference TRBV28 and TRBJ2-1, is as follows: DVKVTQSSRYLVKRTGEKVFLECVQDMDHENMFWYRQDPGLGLRLIYFSYDVKMKEKGDIPEGYSVSREKKERFSLILESASTNQTSMYLCASSFTATNEQFFGPGTRLTVL.

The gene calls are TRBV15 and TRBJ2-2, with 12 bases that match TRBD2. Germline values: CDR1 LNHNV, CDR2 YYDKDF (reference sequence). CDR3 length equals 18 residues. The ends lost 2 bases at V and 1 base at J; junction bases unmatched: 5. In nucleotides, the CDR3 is TGTGCCACCAGCAGACTTCTAGCGGGGGGGTTGAACACCGGGGAGCTGTTTTTT. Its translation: CATSRLLAGGLNTGELFF.

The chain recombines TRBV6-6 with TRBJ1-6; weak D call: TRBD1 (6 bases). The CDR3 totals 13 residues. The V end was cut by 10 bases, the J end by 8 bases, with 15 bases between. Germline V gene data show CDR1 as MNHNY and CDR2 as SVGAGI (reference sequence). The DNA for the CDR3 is TGTGCCACCAGGGGTCAGGCCGATTCACCCCTCCACTTT. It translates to CATRGQADSPLHF.

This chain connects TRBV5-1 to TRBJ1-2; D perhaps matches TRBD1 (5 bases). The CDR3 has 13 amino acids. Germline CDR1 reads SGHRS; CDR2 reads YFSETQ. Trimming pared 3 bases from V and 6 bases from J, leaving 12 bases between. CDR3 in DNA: TGCGCCAGCAGCTCCGGGACTAGGCATGGCTACACCTTC. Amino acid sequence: CASSSGTRHGYTF.

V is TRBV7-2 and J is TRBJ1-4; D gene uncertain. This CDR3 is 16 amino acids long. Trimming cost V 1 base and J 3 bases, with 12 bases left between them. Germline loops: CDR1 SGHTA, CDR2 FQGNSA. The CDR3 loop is CASSLGAWEANEKLFF. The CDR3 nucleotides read TGTGCCAGCAGCTTAGGAGCTTGGGAGGCTAATGAAAAACTGTTTTTT.